A single TCR beta chain is shown here with its context. Its specificity is not known. The TCR beta profiling, which covered VDJ combination and CDR3 sequence, was carried out using genomic DNA as the template. One entry per CDR3 protein, called by TCRdb with MiXCR from the reads. This table holds about 270,000 distinct CDR3 sequences, roughly 82% found once. The data derive from a study of CD8+CD57+ T cells in acquired aplastic anemia. General observations from the study: Sharing between patients and controls was observed for around 27 CD8+ CDR3 sequences.

Selection for sequencing was limited to patients who had shown CD8+CD57+ cell expansion by flow cytometry. The sequence was obtained from a human donor with aplastic anemia. What was sequenced was sorted CD4+, CD8+, or CD8+CD57+ T cells (not recorded which) from PBMCs.

The CDR3 nucleotides are TGTGCCACCAGCTTTTACTGCACAGATACGCAGTATTTT. As protein: CATSFYCTDTQYF. The chain combines TRBV15 with TRBJ2-3; D remains ambiguous. Trimming removed 5 bases at V and 1 base at J, with 7 bases between. This CDR3 spans 13 amino acids. Looked up from germline, CDR1 is LNHNV and CDR2 is YYDKDF (reference sequence).